What follows describes a single TCR beta chain. Original methodology: The authors estimated nucleated cell counts from reference gene primer amplification. Only in-frame clones appear in the TCRdb table, and some are missing; sequencing was by immunoSEQ multiplex PCR. V and J calls and clone size are as listed in that table; D and trimming were resolved from the DNA. The sample records about 120,000 clones, about 83% being singletons. Germline trimming cut 6 bases from V and 1 base from J; bases unmatched to any gene: 7. CDR3 length equals 17 residues. The V gene's germline CDR1 is SGHTA and CDR2 FQGNSA. These data come from a study of blood T cell repertoires in COVID-19. About the study: The samples span acute and convalescent COVID-19 from the United States, Italy and Spain. In each case, the material was cDNA or gDNA derived from T cells, B-cell-depleted T cells, or PBMCs.

The sequenced sample was peripheral blood. V gene TRBV7-2 combines with J gene TRBJ2-3; TRBD2 matches at 13 bases. This sequence was found in a man between 60 and 75 years old with acute or convalescent COVID-19. CDR3 nucleotide sequence: TGTGCCAGCAGTTGGACTAGCGGGAGAGGTCGCACAGATACGCAGTATTTT. This codes for CASSWTSGRGRTDTQYF.